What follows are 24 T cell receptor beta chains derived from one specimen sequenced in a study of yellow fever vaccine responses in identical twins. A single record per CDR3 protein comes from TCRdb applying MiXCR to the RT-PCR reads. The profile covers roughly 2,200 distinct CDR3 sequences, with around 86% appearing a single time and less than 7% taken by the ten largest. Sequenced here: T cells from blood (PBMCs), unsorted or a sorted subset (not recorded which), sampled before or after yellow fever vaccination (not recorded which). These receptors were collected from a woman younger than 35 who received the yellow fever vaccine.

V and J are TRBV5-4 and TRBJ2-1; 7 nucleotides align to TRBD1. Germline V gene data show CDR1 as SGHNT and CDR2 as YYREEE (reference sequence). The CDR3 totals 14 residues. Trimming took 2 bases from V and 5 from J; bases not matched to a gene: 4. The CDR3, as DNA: TGTGCCAGCAGCTTCCGGACAGGCGACAATGAGCAGTTCTTC. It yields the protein CASSFRTGDNEQFF.

The CDR3 DNA reads as TGTGCCAGCAGCCTCTGGGACAGGGGGTCCTACGAGCAGTACGTC. It encodes CASSLWDRGSYEQYV. V and J are TRBV11-1 and TRBJ2-7; 11 nucleotides match TRBD1. V lost 5 bases to trimming and J lost 1 base; unmatched junction nucleotides: 4. Germline values: CDR1 SGHAT, CDR2 FQDESV (reference sequence). The CDR3 spans 15 residues.

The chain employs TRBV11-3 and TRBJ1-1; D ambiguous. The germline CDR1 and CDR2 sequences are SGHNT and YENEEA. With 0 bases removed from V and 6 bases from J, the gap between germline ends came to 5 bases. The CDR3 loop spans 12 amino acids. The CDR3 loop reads CASSLDQAEAFF. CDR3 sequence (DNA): TGTGCCAGCAGCTTAGATCAAGCTGAAGCTTTCTTT.

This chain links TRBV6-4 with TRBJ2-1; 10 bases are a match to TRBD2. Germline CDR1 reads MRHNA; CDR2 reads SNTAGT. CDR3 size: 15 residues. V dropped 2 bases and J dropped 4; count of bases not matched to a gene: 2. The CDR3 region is CASSDLAGDYNEQFF. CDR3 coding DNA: TGTGCCAGCAGTGACCTAGCGGGAGATTACAATGAGCAGTTCTTC.

CDR3 sequence: CSVGTGLDTEAFF. DNA for the CDR3: TGCAGCGTTGGCACAGGACTCGACACTGAAGCTTTCTTT. The chain combines TRBV29-1 with TRBJ1-1; D perhaps matches TRBD1 (5 bases). The CDR3 has 13 residues. With 4 bases removed from V and 3 bases from J, the gap between germline ends came to 12 bases. CDR1 SQVTM and CDR2 ANQGSEA come from the germline V gene.

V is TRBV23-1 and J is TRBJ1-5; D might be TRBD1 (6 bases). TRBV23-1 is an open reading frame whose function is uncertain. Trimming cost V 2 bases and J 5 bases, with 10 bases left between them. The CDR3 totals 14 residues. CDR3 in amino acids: CASSQTGRYQPQHF. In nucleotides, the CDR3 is TGCGCCAGCAGTCAAACAGGGAGATATCAGCCCCAGCATTTT.

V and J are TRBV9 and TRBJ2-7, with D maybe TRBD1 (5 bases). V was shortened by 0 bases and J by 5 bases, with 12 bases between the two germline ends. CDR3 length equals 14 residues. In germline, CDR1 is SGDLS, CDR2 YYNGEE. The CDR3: CASSVGSRVNEQYF. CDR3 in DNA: TGTGCCAGCAGCGTAGGATCCAGGGTGAACGAGCAGTACTTC.

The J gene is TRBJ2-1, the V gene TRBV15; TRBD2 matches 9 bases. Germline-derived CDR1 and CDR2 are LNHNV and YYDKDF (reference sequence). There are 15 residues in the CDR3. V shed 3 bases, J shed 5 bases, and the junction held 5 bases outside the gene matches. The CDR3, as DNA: TGTGCCACCAGCAGGAGACTAGCGGAAGACAATGAGCAGTTCTTC. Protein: CATSRRLAEDNEQFF. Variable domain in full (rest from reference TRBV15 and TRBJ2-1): DAMVIQNPRYQVTQFGKPVTLSCSQTLNHNVMYWYQQKSSQAPKLLFHYYDKDFNNEADTPDNFQSRRPNTSFCFLDIRSPGLGDTAMYLCATSRRLAEDNEQFFGPGTRLTVL.

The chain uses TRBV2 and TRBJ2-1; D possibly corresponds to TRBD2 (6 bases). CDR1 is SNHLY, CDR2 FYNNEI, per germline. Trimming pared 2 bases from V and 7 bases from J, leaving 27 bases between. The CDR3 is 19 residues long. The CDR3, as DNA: TGTGCCAGCAGTGAACCCCCCGGAACTAGCTCGTTTATCAGGAATGAGCAGTTCTTC. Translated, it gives CASSEPPGTSSFIRNEQFF.

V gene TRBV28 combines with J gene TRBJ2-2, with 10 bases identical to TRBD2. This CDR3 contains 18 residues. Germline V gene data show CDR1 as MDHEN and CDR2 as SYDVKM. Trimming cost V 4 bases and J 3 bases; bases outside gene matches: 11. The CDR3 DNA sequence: TGTGCCAGCAGTTGCCTAGCGGGAGTATGGCAGGACACCGGGGAGCTGTTTTTT. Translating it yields CASSCLAGVWQDTGELFF.

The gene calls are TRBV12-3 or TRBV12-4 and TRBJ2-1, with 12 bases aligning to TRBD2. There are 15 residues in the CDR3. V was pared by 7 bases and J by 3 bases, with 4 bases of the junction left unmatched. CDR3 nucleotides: TGTGCCAGCACCGAGACTAGCGGGAGCTACAATGAGCAGTTCTTC. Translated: CASTETSGSYNEQFF.

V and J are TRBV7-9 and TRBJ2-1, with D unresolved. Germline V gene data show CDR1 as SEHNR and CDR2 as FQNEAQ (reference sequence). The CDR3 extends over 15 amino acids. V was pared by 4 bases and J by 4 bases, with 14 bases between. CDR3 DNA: TGTGCCAGCAGCTCTGGCGACGGTGTATACAATGAGCAGTTCTTC. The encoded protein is CASSSGDGVYNEQFF.

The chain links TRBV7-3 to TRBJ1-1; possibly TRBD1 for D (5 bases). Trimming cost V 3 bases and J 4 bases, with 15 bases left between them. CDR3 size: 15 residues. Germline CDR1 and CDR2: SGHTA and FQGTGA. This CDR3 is CASSFYDSGSTEAFF. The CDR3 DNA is TGTGCCAGCAGCTTCTATGACAGCGGAAGCACTGAAGCTTTCTTT.

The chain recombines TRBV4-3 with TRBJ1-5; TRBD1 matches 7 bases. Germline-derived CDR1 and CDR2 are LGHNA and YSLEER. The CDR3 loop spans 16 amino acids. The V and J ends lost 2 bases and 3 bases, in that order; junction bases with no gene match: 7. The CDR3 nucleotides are TGCGCCAGCAGCCAAATTCTCGGGACAGACAATCAGCCCCAGCATTTT. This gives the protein CASSQILGTDNQPQHF.

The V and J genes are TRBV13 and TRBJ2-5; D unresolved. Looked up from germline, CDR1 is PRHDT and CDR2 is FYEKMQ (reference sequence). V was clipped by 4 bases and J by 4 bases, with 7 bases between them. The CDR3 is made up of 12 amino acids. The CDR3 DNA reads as TGTGCCAGCAGCTCAACCGGAGAGACCCAGTACTTC. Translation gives CASSSTGETQYF.

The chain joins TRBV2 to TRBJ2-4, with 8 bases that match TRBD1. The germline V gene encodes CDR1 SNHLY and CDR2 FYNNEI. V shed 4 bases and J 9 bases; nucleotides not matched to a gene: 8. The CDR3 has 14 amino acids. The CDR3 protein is CASSVPGQGSIQYF. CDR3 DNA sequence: TGTGCCAGCAGTGTGCCCGGACAGGGCAGCATTCAGTACTTC.

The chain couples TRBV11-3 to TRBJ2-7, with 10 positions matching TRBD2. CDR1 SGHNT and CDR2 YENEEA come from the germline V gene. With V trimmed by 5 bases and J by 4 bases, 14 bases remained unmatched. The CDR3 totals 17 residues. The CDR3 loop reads CASSASLAGSFAYEQYF. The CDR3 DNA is TGTGCCAGCAGCGCCTCACTAGCGGGATCTTTCGCTTACGAGCAGTACTTC.

The CDR3 DNA sequence: TGCGCCAGCAGCGAATATTGGACAGCGAACACTGAAGCTTTCTTT. The encoded protein is CASSEYWTANTEAFF. This chain uses TRBV5-1 with TRBJ1-1; tentatively, D is TRBD1 (6 bases). V lost 4 bases to trimming and J lost 1 base, with 14 bases between them. This CDR3 is built from 15 residues. CDR1 is SGHRS, CDR2 YFSETQ, per germline.

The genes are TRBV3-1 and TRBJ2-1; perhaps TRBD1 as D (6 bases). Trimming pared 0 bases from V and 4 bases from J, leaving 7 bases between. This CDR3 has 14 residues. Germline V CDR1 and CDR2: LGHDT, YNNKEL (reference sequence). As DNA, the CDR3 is TGTGCCAGCAGCCAAGAAGGACAGTACAATGAGCAGTTCTTC. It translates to CASSQEGQYNEQFF.

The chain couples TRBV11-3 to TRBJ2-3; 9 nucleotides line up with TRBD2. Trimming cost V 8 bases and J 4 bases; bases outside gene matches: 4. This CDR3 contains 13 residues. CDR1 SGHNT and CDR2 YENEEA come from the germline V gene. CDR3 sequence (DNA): TGTGCCAGCGGTAGCGGGAGCGCAGATACGCAGTATTTT. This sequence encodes CASGSGSADTQYF.

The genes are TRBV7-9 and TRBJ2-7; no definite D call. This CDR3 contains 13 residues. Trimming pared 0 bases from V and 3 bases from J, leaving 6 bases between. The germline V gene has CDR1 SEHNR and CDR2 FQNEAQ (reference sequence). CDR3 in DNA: TGTGCCAGCAGCTTAGCGGGGTACTACGAGCAGTACTTC. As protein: CASSLAGYYEQYF.

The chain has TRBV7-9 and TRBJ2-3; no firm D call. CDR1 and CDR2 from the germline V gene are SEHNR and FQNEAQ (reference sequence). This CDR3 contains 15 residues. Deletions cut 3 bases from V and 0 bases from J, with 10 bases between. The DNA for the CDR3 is TGTGCCAGCAGCTTTGGGTTGGCTAGCACAGATACGCAGTATTTT. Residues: CASSFGLASTDTQYF.

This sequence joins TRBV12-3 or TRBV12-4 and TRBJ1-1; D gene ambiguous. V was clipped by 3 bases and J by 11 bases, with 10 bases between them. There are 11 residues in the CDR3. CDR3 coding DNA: TGTGCCAGCAGTTTTGGGCCCAAGGCTTTCTTT. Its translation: CASSFGPKAFF.

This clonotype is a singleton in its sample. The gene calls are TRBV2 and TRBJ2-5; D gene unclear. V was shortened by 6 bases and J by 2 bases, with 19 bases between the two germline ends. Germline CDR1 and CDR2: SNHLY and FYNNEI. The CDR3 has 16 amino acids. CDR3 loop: CASRTPRAVPQETQYF. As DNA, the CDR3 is TGTGCCAGCAGAACACCCCGGGCAGTTCCACAAGAGACCCAGTACTTC.